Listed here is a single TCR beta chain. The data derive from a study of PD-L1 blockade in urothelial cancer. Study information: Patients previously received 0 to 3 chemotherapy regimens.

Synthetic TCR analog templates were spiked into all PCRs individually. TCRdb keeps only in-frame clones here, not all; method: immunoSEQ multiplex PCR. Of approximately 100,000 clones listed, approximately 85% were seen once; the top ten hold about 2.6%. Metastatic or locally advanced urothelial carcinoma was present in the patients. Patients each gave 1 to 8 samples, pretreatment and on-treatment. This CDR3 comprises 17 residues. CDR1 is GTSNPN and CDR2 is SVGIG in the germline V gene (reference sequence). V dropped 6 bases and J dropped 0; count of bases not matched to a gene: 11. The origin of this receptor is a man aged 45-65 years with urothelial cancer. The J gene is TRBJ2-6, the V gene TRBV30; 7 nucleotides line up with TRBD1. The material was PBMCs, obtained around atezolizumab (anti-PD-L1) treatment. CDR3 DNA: TGTGCCTGCAGAAGGACAGGAGTAAGCTCTGGGGCCAACGTCCTGACTTTC. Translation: CACRRTGVSSGANVLTF.